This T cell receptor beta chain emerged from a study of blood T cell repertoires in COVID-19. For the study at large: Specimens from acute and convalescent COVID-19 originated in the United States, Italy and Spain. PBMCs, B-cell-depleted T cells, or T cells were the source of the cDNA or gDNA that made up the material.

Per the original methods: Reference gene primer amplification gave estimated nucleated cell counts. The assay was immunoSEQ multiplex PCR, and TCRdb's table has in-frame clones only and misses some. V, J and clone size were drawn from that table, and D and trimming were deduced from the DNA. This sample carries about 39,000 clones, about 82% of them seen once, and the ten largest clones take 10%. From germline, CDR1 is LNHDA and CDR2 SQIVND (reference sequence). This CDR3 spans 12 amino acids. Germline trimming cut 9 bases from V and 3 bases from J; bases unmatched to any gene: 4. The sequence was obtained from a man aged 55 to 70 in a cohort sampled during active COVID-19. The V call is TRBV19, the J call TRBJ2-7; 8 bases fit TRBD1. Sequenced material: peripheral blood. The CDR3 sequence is CASSQGVYEQYF. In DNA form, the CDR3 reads TGTGCCAGCTCACAGGGGGTCTACGAGCAGTACTTC.